The 6 T cell receptor beta chains in this list originate from one sample, sequenced in a study of control samples from healthy donors and cancer patients. Repertoires were generated with immunoSEQ multiplex PCR, while TCRdb's copy carries only in-frame clones and drops some. Seen here are roughly 48,000 clones, approximately 90% observed once, and the top ten hold 22%. Sequencing input: PBMCs. These receptors were taken from a woman between 40 and 50 years old with head and neck cancer.

The chain recombines TRBV5-1 with TRBJ2-1, with 8 bases lining up with TRBD2. This CDR3 region has 14 residues. The J segment lost 4 bases and the V segment lost 7 bases, leaving 7 bases of the junction unmatched. Germline V CDR1 and CDR2: SGHRS, YFSETQ. The CDR3 nucleotides read TGCGCCAGCTGCCCGGGACTAGAGTACAATGAGCAGTTCTTC. Protein product: CASCPGLEYNEQFF.

This chain links TRBV14 with TRBJ1-2; D is perhaps TRBD1 (6 bases). V was shortened by 5 bases and J by 4 bases, with 11 bases between the two germline ends. Germline V gene data show CDR1 as SGHDN and CDR2 as FVKESK. The CDR3 extends over 13 amino acids. The CDR3: CASSVQGSYGYTF. For the CDR3, the DNA is TGTGCCAGCAGCGTACAGGGAAGCTATGGCTACACCTTC.

The rearrangement links TRBV10-3 to TRBJ1-1, with a tentative D call TRBD1 (6 bases). The ends were cut back, 8 bases at V and 0 bases at J, with 7 bases in the middle. CDR1 is ENHRY and CDR2 is SYGVKD in the germline V gene. The CDR3 sequence is 12 residues long. CDR3 region: CAIGDMNTEAFF. CDR3 nucleotide sequence: TGTGCCATCGGGGACATGAACACTGAAGCTTTCTTT.

The rearrangement joins TRBV5-1 to TRBJ2-1, with D perhaps assigned TRBD1 or TRBD2 (6 bases each). The CDR3 spans 15 residues. V lost 7 bases, J lost 5 bases, and 19 bases lay in between. Germline V gene sequence: CDR1 SGHRS, CDR2 YFSETQ. CDR3 nucleotides: TGCGCCAGCCGAACCGTGGGGGGCCGGGACAATGAGCAGTTCTTC. It specifies CASRTVGGRDNEQFF. The full variable domain, completed using reference TRBV5-1 and TRBJ2-1, is KAGVTQTPRYLIKTRGQQVTLSCSPISGHRSVSWYQQTPGQGLQFLFEYFSETQRNKGNFPGRFSGRQFSNSRSEMNVSTLELGDSALYLCASRTVGGRDNEQFFGPGTRLTVL.

The rearrangement links TRBV3-1 (or the pseudogene TRBV3-2) to TRBJ2-3, with D unresolved. Trimming removed 4 bases from V and 2 bases from J, with 10 bases in between. The CDR3 is 14 residues long. Germline CDR1 is LGHDT and CDR2 is YNNKEL (reference sequence). The CDR3 here is CASSLRRITDTQYF. The DNA of the CDR3 is TGTGCCAGCAGCCTACGACGGATCACAGATACGCAGTATTTT.

The rearrangement joins TRBV11-2 to TRBJ1-1, with 7 bases identical to TRBD1. Trimming removed 5 bases from V and 1 base from J; junction bases left unmatched: 4. CDR3 length: 14 residues. The V gene's germline CDR1 is SGHAT and CDR2 FQNNGV. This CDR3 reads CASSATGENTEAFF. The CDR3 nucleotides are TGTGCCAGCAGCGCCACAGGGGAGAACACTGAAGCTTTCTTT.